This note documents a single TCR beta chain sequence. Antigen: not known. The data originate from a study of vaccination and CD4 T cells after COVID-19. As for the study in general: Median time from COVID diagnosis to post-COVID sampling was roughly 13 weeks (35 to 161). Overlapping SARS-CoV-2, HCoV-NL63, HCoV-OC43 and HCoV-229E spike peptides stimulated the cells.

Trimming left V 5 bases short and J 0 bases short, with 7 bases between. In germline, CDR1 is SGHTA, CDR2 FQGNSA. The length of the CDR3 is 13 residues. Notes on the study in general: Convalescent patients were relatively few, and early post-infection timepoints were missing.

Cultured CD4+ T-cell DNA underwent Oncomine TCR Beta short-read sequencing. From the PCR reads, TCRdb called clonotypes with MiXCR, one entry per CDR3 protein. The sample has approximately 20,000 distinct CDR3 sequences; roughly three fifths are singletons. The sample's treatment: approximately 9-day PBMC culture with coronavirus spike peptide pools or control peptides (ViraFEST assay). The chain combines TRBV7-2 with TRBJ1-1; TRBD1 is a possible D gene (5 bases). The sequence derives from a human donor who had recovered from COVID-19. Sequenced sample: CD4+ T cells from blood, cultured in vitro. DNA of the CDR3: TGTGCCAGCAGCCGACAGATGAACACTGAAGCTTTCTTT. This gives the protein CASSRQMNTEAFF.